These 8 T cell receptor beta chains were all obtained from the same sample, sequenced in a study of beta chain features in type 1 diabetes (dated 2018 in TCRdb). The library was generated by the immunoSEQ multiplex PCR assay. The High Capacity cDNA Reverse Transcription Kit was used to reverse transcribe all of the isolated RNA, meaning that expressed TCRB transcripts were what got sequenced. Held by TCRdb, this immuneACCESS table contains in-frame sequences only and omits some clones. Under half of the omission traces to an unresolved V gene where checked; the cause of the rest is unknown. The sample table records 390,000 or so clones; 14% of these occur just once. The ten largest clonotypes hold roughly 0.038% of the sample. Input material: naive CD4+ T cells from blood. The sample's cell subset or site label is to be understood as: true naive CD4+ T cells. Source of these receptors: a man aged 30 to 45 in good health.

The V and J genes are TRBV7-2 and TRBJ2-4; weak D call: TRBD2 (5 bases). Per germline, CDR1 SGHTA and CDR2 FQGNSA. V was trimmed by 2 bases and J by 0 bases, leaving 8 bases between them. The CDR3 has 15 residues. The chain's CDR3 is CASSLKAGAKNIQYF. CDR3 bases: TGTGCCAGCAGCTTAAAGGCGGGAGCCAAAAACATTCAGTACTTC.

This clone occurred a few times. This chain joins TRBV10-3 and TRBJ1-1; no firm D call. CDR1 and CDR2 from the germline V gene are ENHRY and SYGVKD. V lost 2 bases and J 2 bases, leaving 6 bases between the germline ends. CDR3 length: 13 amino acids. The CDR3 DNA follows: TGTGCCATCAGTGAGCTTTTCAACACTGAAGCTTTCTTT. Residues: CAISELFNTEAFF.

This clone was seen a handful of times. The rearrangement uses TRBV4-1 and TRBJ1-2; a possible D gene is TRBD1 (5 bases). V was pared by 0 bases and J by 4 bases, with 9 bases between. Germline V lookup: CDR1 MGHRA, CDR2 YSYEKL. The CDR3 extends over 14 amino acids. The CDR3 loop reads CASSQESRGYGYTF. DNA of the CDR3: TGCGCCAGCAGCCAAGAGAGTAGGGGCTATGGCTACACCTTC.

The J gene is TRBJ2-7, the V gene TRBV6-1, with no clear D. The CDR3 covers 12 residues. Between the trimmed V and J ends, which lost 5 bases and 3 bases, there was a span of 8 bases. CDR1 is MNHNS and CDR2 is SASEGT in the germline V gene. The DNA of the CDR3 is TGTGCCAGCAGTTTAACATACTACGAGCAGTACGTC. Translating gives CASSLTYYEQYV.

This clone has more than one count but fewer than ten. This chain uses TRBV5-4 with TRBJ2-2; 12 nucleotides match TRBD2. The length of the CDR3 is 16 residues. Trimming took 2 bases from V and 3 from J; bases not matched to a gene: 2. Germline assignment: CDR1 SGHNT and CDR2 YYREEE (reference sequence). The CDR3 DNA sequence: TGTGCCAGCAGCTTACTAGCGGGAGGACACACCGGGGAGCTGTTTTTT. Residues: CASSLLAGGHTGELFF.

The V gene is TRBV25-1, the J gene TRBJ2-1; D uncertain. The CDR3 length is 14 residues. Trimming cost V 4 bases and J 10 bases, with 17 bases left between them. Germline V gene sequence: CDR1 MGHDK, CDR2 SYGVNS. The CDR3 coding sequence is TGTGCCAGCAGTGGTCTACCGATAATGATGGAGCAGTTCTTC. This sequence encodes CASSGLPIMMEQFF.

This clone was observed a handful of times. DNA for the CDR3: TGTGCCATCTCGGGACAGACGAACACTGAAGCTTTCTTT. Amino acid sequence: CAISGQTNTEAFF. The chain uses TRBV10-3 and TRBJ1-1, with 7 bases identical to TRBD1. Germline CDR1 reads ENHRY; CDR2 reads SYGVKD. The CDR3 runs to 13 residues. The trim removed 8 bases at V and 1 base at J, leaving 4 bases unmatched.

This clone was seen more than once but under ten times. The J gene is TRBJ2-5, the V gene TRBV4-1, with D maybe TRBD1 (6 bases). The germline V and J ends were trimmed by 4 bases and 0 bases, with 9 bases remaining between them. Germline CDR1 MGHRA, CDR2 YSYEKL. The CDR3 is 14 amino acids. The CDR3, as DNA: TGCGCCAGCAGCCCCGGGACAAACCAAGAGACCCAGTACTTC. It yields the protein CASSPGTNQETQYF.